This T cell receptor beta chain was identified during a study of blood T cell repertoires in COVID-19. The overall study: In each case, the material was cDNA or gDNA derived from T cells, B-cell-depleted T cells, or PBMCs.

As originally analysed: Scientists estimated how many nucleated cells there were by amplifying reference gene primers. TCRdb keeps only in-frame clones here, not all; method: immunoSEQ multiplex PCR. V, J and clone size are those of that table, while D and trimming were read from the DNA. The sample shows more than 150,000 clones, approximately 88% of them seen only once. The CDR3 is 15 residues long. Per the germline V gene, CDR1 is MNHEY and CDR2 is SVGAGI. The V and J ends lost 8 bases and 4 bases, in that order; junction bases with no gene match: 13. Sequenced input: peripheral blood. This sequence originates from a man aged 18 to 30 with active or convalescent COVID-19. The chain combines TRBV6-5 with TRBJ2-5; 7 nucleotides match TRBD2. Written as DNA, the CDR3 is TGTGCCAGCCTGCGCGGGGGATCCTTCGGAGAGACCCAGTACTTC. Residues: CASLRGGSFGETQYF.